Listed here is a single T cell receptor beta chain. The antigen remains unidentified. A much more abundant neighbour one base away suggests this may be a read error. These data come from a study of Graves' ophthalmopathy and Graves' hyperthyroidism. CDR3 regions of TCR beta were amplified from RNA transcripts. HTBI-primed RT-PCR formed the first round, and a multiplex PCR formed the second. TCRdb reprocessed the multiplex PCR reads via MiXCR and lists one record per CDR3 protein. The sample records around 1.1 million distinct CDR3 sequences, 35% to 40% being singletons. The study, taken as a whole, reports: Ophthalmopathy progression was predicted by the model at approximately 70% sensitivity and approximately 73% specificity.

The germline V gene has CDR1 DFQATT and CDR2 SNEGSKA (reference sequence). This CDR3 is built from 13 residues. Trimming took off 1 base at V and 2 bases at J, with 9 bases between the two ends. The sequence was obtained from an adult man with Graves' hyperthyroidism. The J gene is TRBJ2-7, the V gene TRBV20-1; a possible D gene is TRBD2 (5 bases). Material for sequencing was peripheral blood or thyroid tissue (not recorded which). The CDR3 nucleotides are TGCAGTGCTAGAGTTGGGAGCCCCTACGAGCAGTACTTC. Its protein product is CSARVGSPYEQYF.